The source of this T cell receptor beta chain is a study of PD-L1 blockade in urothelial cancer. Study context: Male sex and bladder-origin urothelial cancer characterized about nine tenths of the roughly 29 patients. Researchers looked at the blood 3 weeks (second dose) and 6 weeks after treatment began.

Regarding the study as a whole: Pretreatment TCR clonality in blood under the median foretold superior survival.

Templates that were synthetic TCR analogs were spiked into each PCR. Produced via immunoSEQ multiplex PCR; TCRdb's table is partial and in-frame only. The table includes under 40,000 clones, 87% detected once. To note about this clone: The antigen remains unidentified.

This CDR3 contains 15 residues. V was cut by 4 bases and J by 6 bases, with 16 bases left in between. The germline gives CDR1 SGHVS, CDR2 FQNEAQ. This sample comprised PBMCs, obtained around atezolizumab (anti-PD-L1) treatment. The receptor's source is a man in his fifties or sixties with urothelial cancer. The chain links TRBV7-8 to TRBJ1-5; D possibly corresponds to TRBD1 (6 bases). This chain's CDR3 is CASSSYHRDRQPQHF. The CDR3 DNA reads as TGTGCCAGCAGCTCCTATCACAGGGACCGTCAGCCCCAGCATTTT.